These 16 T cell receptor beta chains were all obtained from the same sample, sequenced in a study of circulating and synovial CD4+ cells in juvenile arthritis. TCRdb keeps only in-frame clones here, not all; method: immunoSEQ multiplex PCR. The repertoire holds some 3,000 clones, with approximately 82% as singletons. Sequencing used CD4+ T cells from synovial fluid. These receptor sequences come from a human donor with juvenile idiopathic arthritis.

This CDR3 reads CATRTSGDPTGELFF. DNA for the CDR3: TGTGCCACCCGGACTAGCGGGGACCCTACCGGGGAGCTGTTTTTT. The rearrangement uses TRBV28 and TRBJ2-2; 12 bases are shared with TRBD2. CDR3 size: 15 residues. Germline V gene sequence: CDR1 MDHEN, CDR2 SYDVKM. Trimming removed 10 bases from V and 5 bases from J; junction bases left unmatched: 8. Based on the CDR3 plus reference TRBV28 and TRBJ2-2, the full variable domain is DVKVTQSSRYLVKRTGEKVFLECVQDMDHENMFWYRQDPGLGLRLIYFSYDVKMKEKGDIPEGYSVSREKKERFSLILESASTNQTSMYLCATRTSGDPTGELFFGEGSRLTVL.

The rearrangement links TRBV9 to TRBJ2-1; D possibly corresponds to TRBD2 (6 bases). Germline V gives CDR1 SGDLS, CDR2 YYNGEE. The V and J ends lost 0 bases and 8 bases respectively, with 15 bases between them. The CDR3 covers 15 residues. The CDR3 loop reads CASSVGPGAFYEQFF. The CDR3, as DNA: TGTGCCAGCAGCGTAGGACCGGGAGCGTTTTATGAGCAGTTCTTC.

This chain uses TRBV27 with TRBJ1-1; 12 bases are a match to TRBD1. Germline V CDR1 and CDR2: MNHEY, SMNVEV (reference sequence). V shed 3 bases and J 0 bases; nucleotides not matched to a gene: 8. The CDR3 covers 18 residues. The CDR3 nucleotides are TGTGCCAGCAGTTTCTACCCCGGGACAGGGGGCCTGAACACTGAAGCTTTCTTT. Its translation: CASSFYPGTGGLNTEAFF.

This clone was found a few times. This chain joins TRBV5-5 and TRBJ2-5; 12 nucleotides match TRBD2. The CDR3 covers 15 residues. Germline V gene lookup returns CDR1 SGHKS and CDR2 YYEKEE (reference sequence). The trim removed 6 bases at V and 4 bases at J, leaving 7 bases unmatched. CDR3: CASTELAGGRETQYF. The CDR3, as DNA: TGTGCCAGCACCGAGCTAGCGGGGGGGCGAGAGACCCAGTACTTC.

The V gene is TRBV27, the J gene TRBJ1-5, with 8 bases aligning to TRBD1. The CDR3 is 16 amino acids. Per the germline V gene, CDR1 is MNHEY and CDR2 is SMNVEV (reference sequence). V shed 8 bases, J shed 3 bases, and the junction held 12 bases outside the gene matches. The CDR3 loop reads CASHRTGLNNNQPQHF. The CDR3, as DNA: TGTGCCAGCCACAGGACAGGGCTAAATAACAATCAGCCCCAGCATTTT.

The chain recombines TRBV7-9 with TRBJ2-3; TRBD2 is a possible D gene (6 bases). V lost 5 bases and J lost 5, with 17 bases in between. The CDR3 sequence is 15 residues long. Germline V gives CDR1 SEHNR, CDR2 FQNEAQ (reference sequence). CDR3 amino acids: CASSPGAGSLDTQYF. The CDR3 DNA follows: TGTGCCAGCAGCCCGGGAGCGGGCTCCTTAGATACGCAGTATTTT. Full variable domain (missing parts from reference TRBV7-9 and TRBJ2-3): DTGVSQNPRHKITKRGQNVTFRCDPISEHNRLYWYRQTLGQGPEFLTYFQNEAQLEKSRLLSDRFSAERPKGSFSTLEIQRTEQGDSAMYLCASSPGAGSLDTQYFGPGTRLTVL.

For this clone: Germline and junction disagree at one end, which may indicate a read error. This chain uses TRBV4-2 with TRBJ1-5; no clear D. Germline V gene sequence: CDR1 LGHNA, CDR2 YNFKEQ. This CDR3 contains 15 residues. The DNA of the CDR3 is TGTGCCAGCAGCCAAGAAAGAGTTAGCGATCAGCCCCAGCATTTT. This gives the protein CASSQERVSDQPQHF.

The chain recombines TRBV6-5 with TRBJ2-2, with a weak D call TRBD1 (6 bases). The CDR3 is made up of 15 amino acids. The germline gives CDR1 MNHEY, CDR2 SVGAGI. The V end lost 6 bases, the J end lost 2 bases, and 13 bases lay between the germline ends. The CDR3 reads CASRRQADNTGELFF. The CDR3, as DNA: TGTGCCAGCAGGCGACAGGCCGATAACACCGGGGAGCTGTTTTTT.

The chain couples TRBV11-2 to TRBJ2-2, with unresolved D. The CDR3 is 15 residues long. The V gene's germline CDR1 is SGHAT and CDR2 FQNNGV. V was pared by 3 bases and J by 3 bases, with 11 bases between. Written as DNA, the CDR3 is TGTGCCAGCAGCTTGACGCCAGGCCACACCGGGGAGCTGTTTTTT. Translation: CASSLTPGHTGELFF.

The chain uses TRBV18 and TRBJ1-2; TRBD1 matches 7 bases. Germline V gene lookup returns CDR1 KGHSH and CDR2 LQKENI. The CDR3 spans 14 residues. V lost 6 bases and J lost 7; bases outside the gene matches: 11. CDR3 sequence reads: CASSRTGTRGGYTF. CDR3 bases: TGTGCCAGCTCTCGGACAGGAACGAGAGGTGGCTACACCTTC.

This clone was seen more than once but under ten times. The sample contains more than one DNA sequence encoding this CDR3. The chain links TRBV28 to TRBJ1-6; D gene ambiguous. Deletions cut 4 bases from V and 0 bases from J, with 10 bases between. Per the germline V gene, CDR1 is MDHEN and CDR2 is SYDVKM. The CDR3 contains 16 residues. The CDR3 loop is CASSSSTDSYNSPLHF. CDR3 DNA: TGTGCCAGCAGTTCTAGCACGGACTCCTATAATTCACCCCTCCACTTT.

This chain uses TRBV5-4 with TRBJ1-2; 9 bases agree with TRBD1. The CDR3 has 15 residues. Germline V CDR1 and CDR2: SGHNT, YYREEE (reference sequence). Trimming took 4 bases from V and 5 from J; bases not matched to a gene: 9. The CDR3 here is CASSHRTGTGYGYTF. The DNA for the CDR3 is TGTGCCAGCAGCCACAGAACCGGGACAGGGTATGGCTACACCTTC. The variable domain in full, completed from reference TRBV5-4 and TRBJ1-2, reads ETGVTQSPTHLIKTRGQQVTLRCSSQSGHNTVSWYQQALGQGPQFIFQYYREEENGRGNFPPRFSGLQFPNYSSELNVNALELDDSALYLCASSHRTGTGYGYTFGSGTRLTVV.

In this sample, this clone turned up once. The genes are TRBV5-1 and TRBJ2-5; possible D gene TRBD2, 6 bases. Trimming left V 1 base short and J 4 bases short, with 8 bases between. The CDR3 contains 13 residues. The germline gives CDR1 SGHRS, CDR2 YFSETQ. As DNA, the CDR3 is TGCGCCAGCAGCTTGACGGGAGCAGAGACCCAGTACTTC. As protein: CASSLTGAETQYF.

The CDR3 loop reads CASSFRTPGQTEAFF. The CDR3 coding sequence is TGTGCCAGCAGTTTTAGAACCCCAGGGCAGACTGAAGCTTTCTTT. The gene calls are TRBV6-5 and TRBJ1-1; TRBD1 might be the D (5 bases). Deletions cut 4 bases from V and 5 bases from J, with 17 bases between. Germline values: CDR1 MNHEY, CDR2 SVGAGI. The CDR3 covers 15 residues.

The rearrangement links TRBV18 to TRBJ2-7, with TRBD1 matching 9 bases. The CDR3 is 12 amino acids. Germline values: CDR1 KGHSH, CDR2 LQKENI. The V and J ends lost 5 bases and 6 bases, in that order; junction bases with no gene match: 2. CDR3 protein: CASSVQGAEQYF. The CDR3 DNA follows: TGTGCCAGCTCAGTACAGGGGGCCGAGCAGTACTTC.

The chain's CDR3 is CASRPYSNQPQHF. The CDR3 nucleotides are TGTGCCAGCAGGCCCTATAGCAATCAGCCCCAGCATTTT. The V and J genes are TRBV6-5 and TRBJ1-5, with unresolved D. The CDR3 totals 13 residues. Looked up from germline, CDR1 is MNHEY and CDR2 is SVGAGI. V was clipped by 6 bases and J by 0 bases, with 6 bases between them.